Below are 11 T cell receptor beta chains sequenced from a single sample in a study of graft-versus-host responses after intestinal transplantation. Assay: immunoSEQ multiplex PCR; the TCRdb copy retains only in-frame clones and omits some. Seen here are fewer than 70,000 clones, roughly 89% observed once, and the top ten hold roughly 6.7%. The starting material was bone marrow, obtained around 730 days after intestinal transplantation. These receptors all stem from a human patient who received an intestinal transplant, so some T cells may come from the graft donor.

This clone is a singleton in its sample. The chain's CDR3 is CASSSDGLQYNEQFF. The CDR3 DNA is TGTGCCAGCAGCTCCGACGGACTCCAGTACAATGAGCAGTTCTTC. This chain links TRBV7-6 with TRBJ2-1, with a weak D call TRBD2 (5 bases). The V and J ends lost 4 bases and 4 bases respectively, with 14 bases between them. This CDR3 contains 15 residues. CDR1 SGHVS and CDR2 FNYEAQ come from the germline V gene.

With regard to this clone: One end of the junction fails to match germline, which may point to a read error. V usage is TRBV7-6 and J usage is TRBJ2-7; perhaps TRBD1 as D (5 bases). Germline values: CDR1 SGHVS, CDR2 FNYEAQ. The CDR3 totals 14 residues. The CDR3 bases are TGTGCCAGCAGCTTAGGGGGCAGGACCTACGGGCAGTACTTC. It codes for CASSLGGRTYGQYF.

The genes are TRBV5-4 and TRBJ1-1; D perhaps matches TRBD1 (5 bases). V was shortened by 2 bases and J by 5 bases, with 10 bases between the two germline ends. Per germline, CDR1 SGHNT and CDR2 YYREEE (reference sequence). The CDR3 has 13 residues. The CDR3, as DNA: TGTGCCAGCAGCTTTCAGGGTGGGACTGAAGCTTTCTTT. Amino acid sequence: CASSFQGGTEAFF.

The CDR3, as DNA: TGTGCCAGTAGTATAGATTCGGGGGTGGTAGTTCAGTACTTC. Amino acids: CASSIDSGVVVQYF. V is TRBV19 and J is TRBJ2-4, with D possibly TRBD2 on 6 matching bases. This CDR3 spans 14 amino acids. The germline gives CDR1 LNHDA, CDR2 SQIVND (reference sequence). Between the trimmed V and J ends, which lost 0 bases and 11 bases, there was a span of 14 bases.

V usage is TRBV4-1 and J usage is TRBJ1-5; D gene unclear. CDR3 length equals 14 residues. The V end lost 0 bases, the J end lost 4 bases, and 7 bases lay between the germline ends. In germline, CDR1 is MGHRA, CDR2 YSYEKL. The chain's CDR3 is CASSQDPVNQPQHF. The CDR3 nucleotides read TGCGCCAGCAGCCAAGATCCGGTTAATCAGCCCCAGCATTTT.

The chain carries TRBV2 and TRBJ1-2; 10 nucleotides agree with TRBD1. J lost 2 bases, V lost 10 bases, and 16 bases had no gene match. The germline V gene encodes CDR1 SNHLY and CDR2 FYNNEI. The CDR3 totals 17 residues. The CDR3, as DNA: TGTGCCAACTTCCGGTTCGAGGGGGGACAGGGGAACTATGGCTACACCTTC. Translating gives CANFRFEGGQGNYGYTF.

This rearrangement joins TRBV6-5 to TRBJ2-1; TRBD1 might be the D (5 bases). Trimming stripped 6 bases from V and 6 bases from J, with 18 bases between. Per the germline V gene, CDR1 is MNHEY and CDR2 is SVGAGI. The CDR3 extends over 15 amino acids. CDR3 protein: CASSLDSGGGNEQFF. Written as DNA, the CDR3 is TGTGCCAGCAGCTTAGACAGTGGTGGCGGCAATGAGCAGTTCTTC.

The chain uses TRBV6-6 and TRBJ1-2; D remains ambiguous. The CDR3 runs 16 residues. Germline CDR1 reads MNHNY; CDR2 reads SVGAGI (reference sequence). The V end was cut by 0 bases, the J end by 3 bases, with 14 bases between. The CDR3 coding sequence is TGTGCCAGCAGTTACTCGATTTATGGGAGGGACTATGGCTACACCTTC. It is translated as CASSYSIYGRDYGYTF.

The rearrangement uses TRBV5-1 and TRBJ1-1, with 8 bases lining up with TRBD1. The germline V gene encodes CDR1 SGHRS and CDR2 YFSETQ. The CDR3 loop spans 15 amino acids. Trimming at V came to 1 base and at J to 1 base, leaving 3 bases not matched to a gene. The CDR3 nucleotides are TGCGCCAGCAGCTTGACCGGACAGGGGAACACTGAAGCTTTCTTT. Residues: CASSLTGQGNTEAFF. The full variable domain, in which reference TRBV5-1 and TRBJ1-1 provide the parts outside the CDR3, is KAGVTQTPRYLIKTRGQQVTLSCSPISGHRSVSWYQQTPGQGLQFLFEYFSETQRNKGNFPGRFSGRQFSNSRSEMNVSTLELGDSALYLCASSLTGQGNTEAFFGQGTRLTVV.

CDR3 residues: CASSLGAGGSTDTQYF. The DNA for the CDR3 is TGTGCCAGCAGTTTAGGGGCGGGCGGAAGCACAGATACGCAGTATTTT. The chain combines TRBV27 with TRBJ2-3, with D perhaps assigned TRBD1 or TRBD2 (5 bases each). The CDR3 has 16 residues. V lost 2 bases and J lost 0, with 12 bases in between. CDR1 and CDR2 (germline): MNHEY, SMNVEV (reference sequence).

This chain joins TRBV19 and TRBJ1-5; unclear D gene. CDR3 length: 15 amino acids. V lost 1 base and J 2 bases, leaving 9 bases between the germline ends. Germline V gene data show CDR1 as LNHDA and CDR2 as SQIVND (reference sequence). The CDR3 here is CASSIGRNGNQPQHF. DNA for the CDR3: TGTGCCAGTAGTATAGGCAGGAACGGCAATCAGCCCCAGCATTTT.